The clone carrying this T cell receptor (beta chain) was observed at least ten times. Its antigen is not identified. CDR3 length: 14 amino acids. Germline lookup yields CDR1 SGHTS and CDR2 YDEGEE. Trimming shortened V by 0 bases and J by 2 bases, and 9 bases separated the two germline ends. The data originate from a study of metastatic and nonmetastatic thyroid tumors. Study overall: Repertoire comparison spanned blood and tumor or nodule tissue of malignant and benign thyroid patients. Study results and limitations: Reportedly, malignant thyroid tumors had significantly higher TCR beta diversity than benign nodules, in blood and tumor.

As processed by the authors: The study's classifier, a distant-metastasis tool for papillary thyroid cancer, was built using CDR3 differences across clinicopathological groups. Via MiXCR, TCRdb re-called the PCR reads. TCRdb, rather than the study authors, made the V and J calls. The repertoire has some 40,000 clones, about 15% of them found once; the top ten carry around 4%. No treatment of any kind had been given to any patient before thyroid surgery. V and J are TRBV5-8 and TRBJ2-7; maybe TRBD2 (5 bases). This receptor was identified in a female donor with papillary thyroid cancer or a benign thyroid nodule (not recorded which). Some clones in this sample may be carry-over from other donors' samples. Sequenced material: blood. The CDR3 DNA sequence: TGTGCCAGCAGCTTGGGGGGAGTCCCCTACGAGCAGTACTTC. Its translation: CASSLGGVPYEQYF.